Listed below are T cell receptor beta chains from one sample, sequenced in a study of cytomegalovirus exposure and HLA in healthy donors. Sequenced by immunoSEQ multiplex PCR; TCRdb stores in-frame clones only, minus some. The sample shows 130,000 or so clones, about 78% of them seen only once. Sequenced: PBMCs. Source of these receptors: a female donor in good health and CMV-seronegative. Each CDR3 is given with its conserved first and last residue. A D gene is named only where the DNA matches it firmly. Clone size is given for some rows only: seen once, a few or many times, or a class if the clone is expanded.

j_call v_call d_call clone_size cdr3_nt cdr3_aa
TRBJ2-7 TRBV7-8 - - TGTGCCAGCAGCTTCCGGGACAGCGGGTACGAGCAGTACTTC CASSFRDSGYEQYF
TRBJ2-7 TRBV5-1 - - TGCGCCAGCAGCTTGGTTGGCAGGGACTACGAGCAGTACTTC CASSLVGRDYEQYF
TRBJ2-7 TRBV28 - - TGTGCCAGTTCGGGGACCTACGAGCAGTACTTC CASSGTYEQYF
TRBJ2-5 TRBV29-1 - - TGCAGCGTTGAAACAGGTCCACCGGGAGAGACCCAGTACTTC CSVETGPPGETQYF
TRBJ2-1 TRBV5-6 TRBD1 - TGTGCCAGCAGCTTTCGACACCTTCCAGGGGGTGAGCAGTTCTTC CASSFRHLPGGEQFF
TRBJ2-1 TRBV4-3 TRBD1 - TGCGCCAGCAGCCGCTTTACAGGGGAGTCCTACAATGAGCAGTTCTTC CASSRFTGESYNEQFF
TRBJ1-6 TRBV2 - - TGTGCCAGCAGTTGGGGGCTTTCTAATTCACCCCTCCACTTT CASSWGLSNSPLHF
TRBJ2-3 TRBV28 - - TGTGCCAGCAGTTTCCAGGGGAACGCAGATACGCAGTATTTT CASSFQGNADTQYF
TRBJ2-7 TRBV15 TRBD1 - TGTGCCACAGCAGGGGGCAGGGAAAGCTCCTACGAGCAGTACTTC CATAGGRESSYEQYF
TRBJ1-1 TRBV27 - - TGTGCCAGCAGCGAAGACAGGTGGAACACTGAAGCTTTCTTT CASSEDRWNTEAFF
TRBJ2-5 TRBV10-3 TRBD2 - TGTGCCATCAGTGAGACAGCGGGAGCCGGGGAGACCCAGTACTTC CAISETAGAGETQYF
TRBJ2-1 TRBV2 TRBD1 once TGTGCCAGCAGGGCCCACAGGGGGCAAGGCTACAATGAGCAGTTCTTC CASRAHRGQGYNEQFF
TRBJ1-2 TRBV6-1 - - TGTGCCAGCAGTGAAGGTTGGACAGCGATCTATGGCTACACCTTC CASSEGWTAIYGYTF
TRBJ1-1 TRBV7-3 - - TGTGCCAGCAGCTTAACGGTCACAGGGAACACTGAAGCTTTCTTT CASSLTVTGNTEAFF
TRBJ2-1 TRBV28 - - TGTGCCAGCAGTTTGGGTGACAGGACCGCCAATGAGCAGTTCTTC CASSLGDRTANEQFF
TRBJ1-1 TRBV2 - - TGTGCCAGCAGCGACAACGGGAGAACTGAAGCTTTCTTT CASSDNGRTEAFF
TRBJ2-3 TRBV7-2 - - TGTGCCAGCAGCTTTAGGACCACGGGGACAGATACGCAGTATTTT CASSFRTTGTDTQYF
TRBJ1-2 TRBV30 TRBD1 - TGTGCCTGGAGTCATATCCGGGACAGGGCCCTCTATGGCTACACCTTC CAWSHIRDRALYGYTF
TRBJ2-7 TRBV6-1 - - TGTGCCAGCAGTGAATTCGGGAACGCCTACGAGCAGTACTTC CASSEFGNAYEQYF
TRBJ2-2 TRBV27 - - TGTGCCAGCAGGCTTAGCTCGAACACCGGGGAGCTGTTTTTT CASRLSSNTGELFF
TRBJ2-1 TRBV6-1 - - TGTGCCAGCAGTGAACGTGGCTATAGCGATGAGCAGTTCTTC CASSERGYSDEQFF
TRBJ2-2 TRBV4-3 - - TGCGCCAGCAGCCAAGGCGGGGTTGGGGTCGGGGAGCTGTTTTTT CASSQGGVGVGELFF
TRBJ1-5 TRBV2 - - TGTGCCAGCACAATAACAGGGTTCATGGTTCAGCCCCAGCATTTT CASTITGFMVQPQHF
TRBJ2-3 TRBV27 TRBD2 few TGTGCCAGCAGTCTCAACGGGCCTGGGAGGGCAGATACGCAGTATTTT CASSLNGPGRADTQYF
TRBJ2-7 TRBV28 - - TGTGCCAGCAGCCCAGGGGCCTCCTACGAGCAGTACTTC CASSPGASYEQYF
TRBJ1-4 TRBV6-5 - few TGTGCCAGCAGTTACACCGGGAACCTGGCTGAAAAACTGTTTTTT CASSYTGNLAEKLFF
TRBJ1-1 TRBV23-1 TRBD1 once TGCGCCAGCAGTCTACCTCCCCGGGACAGGGGGCGAAAGAACACTGAAGCTTTCTTT CASSLPPRDRGRKNTEAFF
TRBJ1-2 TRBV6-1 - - TGTGCCAGCAGTGAATGGCGGCCTAACTATGGCTACACCTTC CASSEWRPNYGYTF
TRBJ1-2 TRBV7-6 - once TGTGCCAGCAGCTTGGGCCTCGGTGGCTACACCTTC CASSLGLGGYTF
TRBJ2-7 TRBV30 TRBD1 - TGTGCCTGGACCGCCGGGACAGGGGGCTTCTACGAGCAGTACTTC CAWTAGTGGFYEQYF
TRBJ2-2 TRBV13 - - TGTGCCAGCAGCTCCTTTGGGGGGACGGAAAACACCGGGGAGCTGTTTTTT CASSSFGGTENTGELFF
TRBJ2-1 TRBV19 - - TGTGCCAGTAGCTCCCAACTCGAATCCAGCGGGTTATACAATGAGCAGTTCTTC CASSSQLESSGLYNEQFF
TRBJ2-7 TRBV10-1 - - TGCGCCAGCAGTGAGTACTCCTCCTACGAGCAGTACTTC CASSEYSSYEQYF
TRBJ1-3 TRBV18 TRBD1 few TGTGCCAGCTCACGGGACAGCTCTGGAAACACCATATATTTT CASSRDSSGNTIYF
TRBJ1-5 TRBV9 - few TGTGCCAGCAGCGTAGGGCCCAGCAATCAGCCCCAGCATTTT CASSVGPSNQPQHF
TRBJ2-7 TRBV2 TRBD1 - TGTGCCAGCAGTCCGAGGGACAGGGAGTACCACGAGCAGTACTTC CASSPRDREYHEQYF
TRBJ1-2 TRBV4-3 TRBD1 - TGCGCCAGCAGCCAAGTTCTGGGACAGCTCTATGGCTACACCTTC CASSQVLGQLYGYTF
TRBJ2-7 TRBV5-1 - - TGCGCCAGCAGATCACTCATGGGGCACGAGCAGTACTTC CASRSLMGHEQYF
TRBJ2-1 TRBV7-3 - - TGTGCCAGCAGCTTAAGCGGTGGGTCCTACAATGAGCAGTTCTTC CASSLSGGSYNEQFF
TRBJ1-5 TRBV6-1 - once TGTGCCAGCAGTGGGGAGGGGAGACAGCCCCAGCATTTT CASSGEGRQPQHF
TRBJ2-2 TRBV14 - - TGTGCCAGCAGCCAAGAAGGGGTAATATTGGTCACCGGGGAGCTGTTTTTT CASSQEGVILVTGELFF
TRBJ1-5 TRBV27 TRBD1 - TGTGCCAGCAGTTTACGAGGGGGCCAGCCCCAGCATTTT CASSLRGGQPQHF
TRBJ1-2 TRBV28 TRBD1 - TGTGCCAGCACCCCGGGACAGGGTATATCGTATGGCTACACCTTC CASTPGQGISYGYTF
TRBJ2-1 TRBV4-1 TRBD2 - TGCGCCAGCAGCCAAGAAAAAAATTCGGGAGGGCCTAAGAATGAGCAGTTCTTC CASSQEKNSGGPKNEQFF
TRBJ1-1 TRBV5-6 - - TGTGCCAGCAGCTCCGGGACACCGAACACTGAAGCTTTCTTT CASSSGTPNTEAFF
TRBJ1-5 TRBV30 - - TGTGCCTGGAGTGTACGAGGGTTAGGGAATCAGCCCCAGCATTTT CAWSVRGLGNQPQHF
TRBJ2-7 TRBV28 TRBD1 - TGTGCCAGCAGTAACAGGGGGCTCGAGCAGTACTTC CASSNRGLEQYF
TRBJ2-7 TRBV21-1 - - TGTGCCAGCAGCACCGCTACTAGCGGGAGGGCATACGAGCAGTACTTC CASSTATSGRAYEQYF
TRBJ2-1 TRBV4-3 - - TGCGCCAGCAGCCAAGGGGCTGCCCTCTCCTACAATGAGCAGTTCTTC CASSQGAALSYNEQFF
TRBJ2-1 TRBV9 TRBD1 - TGTGCCAGCAGCCCAAAGACAGGGAAGAATGAGCAGTTCTTC CASSPKTGKNEQFF
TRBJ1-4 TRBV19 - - TGTGCCAGTAGTACAAGCGGGACTTACGGTGGTTCTAATGAAAAACTGTTTTTT CASSTSGTYGGSNEKLFF
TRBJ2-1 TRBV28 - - TGTGCCAGCAATGAGCCCCCTTACAATGAGCAGTTCTTC CASNEPPYNEQFF
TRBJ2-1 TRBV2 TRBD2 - TGTGCCAGCAGTGAAGTTTGGACTAGCGGGAGGGGACAGTTCTTC CASSEVWTSGRGQFF
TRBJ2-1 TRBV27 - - TGTGCCAGCAGCCGGGAGTCGAGCAATGAGCAGTTCTTC CASSRESSNEQFF
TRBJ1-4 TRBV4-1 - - TGCGCCAGCAGCCCTCAGGGGTGGGGTGAAAAACTGTTTTTT CASSPQGWGEKLFF